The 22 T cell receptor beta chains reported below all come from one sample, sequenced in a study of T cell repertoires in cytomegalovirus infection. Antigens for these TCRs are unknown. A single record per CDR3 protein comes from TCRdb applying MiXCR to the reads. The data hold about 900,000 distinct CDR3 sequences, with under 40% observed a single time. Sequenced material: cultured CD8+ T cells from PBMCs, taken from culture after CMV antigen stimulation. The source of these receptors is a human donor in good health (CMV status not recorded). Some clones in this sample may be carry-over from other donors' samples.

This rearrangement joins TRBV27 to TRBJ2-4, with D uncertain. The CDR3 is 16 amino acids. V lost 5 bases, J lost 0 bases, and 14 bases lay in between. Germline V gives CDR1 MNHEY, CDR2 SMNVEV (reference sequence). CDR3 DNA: TGTGCCAGCAGTCCCAACCTACTGGGAGCCAAAAACATTCAGTACTTC. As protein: CASSPNLLGAKNIQYF.

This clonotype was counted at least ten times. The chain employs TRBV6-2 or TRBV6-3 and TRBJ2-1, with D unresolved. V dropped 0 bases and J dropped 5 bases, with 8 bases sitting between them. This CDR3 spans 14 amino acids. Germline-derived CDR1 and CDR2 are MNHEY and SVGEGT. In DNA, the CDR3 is TGTGCCAGCAGTTACTCGATACAGAACAATGAGCAGTTCTTC. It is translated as CASSYSIQNNEQFF.

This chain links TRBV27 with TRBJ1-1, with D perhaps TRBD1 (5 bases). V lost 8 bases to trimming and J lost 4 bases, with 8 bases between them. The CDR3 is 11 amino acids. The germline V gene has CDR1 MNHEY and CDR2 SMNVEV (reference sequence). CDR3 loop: CASGGITEAFF. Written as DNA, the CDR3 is TGTGCCAGCGGGGGAATCACTGAAGCTTTCTTT.

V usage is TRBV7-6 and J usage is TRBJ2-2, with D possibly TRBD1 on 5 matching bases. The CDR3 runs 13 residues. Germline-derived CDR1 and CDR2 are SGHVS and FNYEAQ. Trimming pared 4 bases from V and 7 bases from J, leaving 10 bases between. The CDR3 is CASSSRRDGELFF. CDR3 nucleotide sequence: TGTGCCAGCAGCTCCCGCAGGGACGGGGAGCTGTTTTTT. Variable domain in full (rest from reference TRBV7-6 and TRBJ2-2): GAGVSQSPRYKVTKRGQDVALRCDPISGHVSLYWYRQALGQGPEFLTYFNYEAQQDKSGLPNDRFSAERPEGSISTLTIQRTEQRDSAMYRCASSSRRDGELFFGEGSRLTVL.

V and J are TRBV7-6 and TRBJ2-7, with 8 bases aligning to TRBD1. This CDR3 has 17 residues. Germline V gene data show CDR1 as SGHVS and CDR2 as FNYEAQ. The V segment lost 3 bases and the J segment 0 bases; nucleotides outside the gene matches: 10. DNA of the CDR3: TGTGCCAGCAGCTTTTTAACGGACAGGGCCACCTCCTACGAGCAGTACTTC. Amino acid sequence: CASSFLTDRATSYEQYF.

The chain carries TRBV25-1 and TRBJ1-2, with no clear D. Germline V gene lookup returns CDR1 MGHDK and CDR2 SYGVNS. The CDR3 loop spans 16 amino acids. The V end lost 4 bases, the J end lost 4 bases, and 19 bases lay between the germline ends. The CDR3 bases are TGTGCCAGCAGTGGTTCCACGCAGGACCTTGGCTATGGCTACACCTTC. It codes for CASSGSTQDLGYGYTF.

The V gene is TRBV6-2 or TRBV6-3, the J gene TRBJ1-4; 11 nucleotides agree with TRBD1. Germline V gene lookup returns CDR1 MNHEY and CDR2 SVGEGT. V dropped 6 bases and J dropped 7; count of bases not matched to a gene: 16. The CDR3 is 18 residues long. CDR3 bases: TGTGCCAGCAGCGCGCCCGGGACAGGGGGATACGCGAGTGAAAAACTGTTTTTT. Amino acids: CASSAPGTGGYASEKLFF.

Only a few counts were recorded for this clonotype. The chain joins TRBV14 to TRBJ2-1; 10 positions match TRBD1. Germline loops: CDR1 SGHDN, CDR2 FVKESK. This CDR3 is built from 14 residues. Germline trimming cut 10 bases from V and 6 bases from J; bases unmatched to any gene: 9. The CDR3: CATNPGTGVNEQFF. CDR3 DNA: TGTGCCACCAATCCCGGGACAGGGGTCAATGAGCAGTTCTTC.

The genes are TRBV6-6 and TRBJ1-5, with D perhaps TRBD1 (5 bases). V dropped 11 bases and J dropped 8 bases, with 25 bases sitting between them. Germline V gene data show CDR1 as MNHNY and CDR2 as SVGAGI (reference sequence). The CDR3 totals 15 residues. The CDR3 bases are TGTGCCTCCGTCGGGACGGAATCGAGCTGGGAGCCCCAGCATTTT. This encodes CASVGTESSWEPQHF.

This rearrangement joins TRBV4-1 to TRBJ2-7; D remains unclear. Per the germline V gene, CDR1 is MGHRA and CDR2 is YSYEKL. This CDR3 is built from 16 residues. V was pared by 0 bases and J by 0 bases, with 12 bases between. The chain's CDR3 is CASSQEAVHSSYEQYF. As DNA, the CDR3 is TGCGCCAGCAGCCAAGAAGCTGTTCACAGCTCCTACGAGCAGTACTTC.

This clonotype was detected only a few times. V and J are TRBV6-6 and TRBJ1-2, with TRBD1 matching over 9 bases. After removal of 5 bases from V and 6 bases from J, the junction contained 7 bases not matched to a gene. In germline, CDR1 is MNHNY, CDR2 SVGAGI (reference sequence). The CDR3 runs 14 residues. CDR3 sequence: CASSPTGGLNGYTF. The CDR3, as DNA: TGTGCCAGCAGTCCTACAGGGGGCCTTAATGGCTACACCTTC.

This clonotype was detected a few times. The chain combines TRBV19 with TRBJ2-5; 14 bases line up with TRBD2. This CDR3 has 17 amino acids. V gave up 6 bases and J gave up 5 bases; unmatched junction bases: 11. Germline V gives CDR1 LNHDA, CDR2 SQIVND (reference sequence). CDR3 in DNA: TGTGCCAGTAGAGGGGGACTAGCGGGGGCGCCGTGGGAGACCCAGTACTTC. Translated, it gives CASRGGLAGAPWETQYF.

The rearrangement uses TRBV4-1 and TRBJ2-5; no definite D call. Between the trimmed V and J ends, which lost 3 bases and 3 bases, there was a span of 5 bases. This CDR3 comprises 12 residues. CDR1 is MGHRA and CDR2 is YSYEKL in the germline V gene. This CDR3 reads CASSHQKETQYF. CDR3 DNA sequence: TGCGCCAGCAGCCATCAGAAAGAGACCCAGTACTTC.

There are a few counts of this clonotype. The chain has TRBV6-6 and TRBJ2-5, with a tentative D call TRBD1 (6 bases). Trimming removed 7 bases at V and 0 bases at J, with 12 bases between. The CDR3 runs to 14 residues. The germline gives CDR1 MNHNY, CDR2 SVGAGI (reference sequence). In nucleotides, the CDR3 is TGTGCCAGCACCCGAGACAGGTACCAAGAGACCCAGTACTTC. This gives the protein CASTRDRYQETQYF.

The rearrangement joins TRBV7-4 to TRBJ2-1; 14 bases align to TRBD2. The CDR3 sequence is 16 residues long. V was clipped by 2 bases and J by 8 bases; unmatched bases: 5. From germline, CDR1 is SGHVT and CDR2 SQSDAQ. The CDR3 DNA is TGTGCCAGCAGCTTACCCGGGACTAGCGGGGGCGATGAGCAGTTCTTC. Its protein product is CASSLPGTSGGDEQFF.

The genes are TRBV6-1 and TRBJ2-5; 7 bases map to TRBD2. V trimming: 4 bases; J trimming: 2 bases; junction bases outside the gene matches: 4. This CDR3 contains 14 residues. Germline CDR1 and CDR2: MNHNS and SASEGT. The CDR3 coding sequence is TGTGCCAGCAGTGCTGGGAGGGTACAAGAGACCCAGTACTTC. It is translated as CASSAGRVQETQYF.

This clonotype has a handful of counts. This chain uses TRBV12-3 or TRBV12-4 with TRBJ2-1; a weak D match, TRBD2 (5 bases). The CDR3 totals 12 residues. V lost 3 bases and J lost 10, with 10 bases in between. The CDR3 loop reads CASSLSGSEQFF. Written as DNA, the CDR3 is TGTGCCAGCAGTTTGAGCGGTTCGGAGCAGTTCTTC.

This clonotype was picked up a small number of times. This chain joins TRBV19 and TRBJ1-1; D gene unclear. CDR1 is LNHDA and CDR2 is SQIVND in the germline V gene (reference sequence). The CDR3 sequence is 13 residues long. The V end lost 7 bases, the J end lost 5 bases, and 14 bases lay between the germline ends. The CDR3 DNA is TGTGCCAGTAACCGGGGTTTGGGGACTGAAGCTTTCTTT. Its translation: CASNRGLGTEAFF.

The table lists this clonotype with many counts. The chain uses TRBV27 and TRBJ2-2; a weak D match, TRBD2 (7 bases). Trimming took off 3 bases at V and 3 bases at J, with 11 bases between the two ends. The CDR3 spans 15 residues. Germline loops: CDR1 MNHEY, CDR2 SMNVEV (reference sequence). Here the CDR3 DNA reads TGTGCCAGCAGTTTGCGGGGGCGCTACACCGGGGAGCTGTTTTTT. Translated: CASSLRGRYTGELFF.

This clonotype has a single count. For the CDR3, the DNA is TGTGCCAGCAGCAAACCGGGACAGGGGGTACCCTACGAGCAGTACGTC. Protein product: CASSKPGQGVPYEQYV. The V gene is TRBV7-9, the J gene TRBJ2-7, with TRBD1 matching over 11 bases. The V gene's germline CDR1 is SEHNR and CDR2 FQNEAQ (reference sequence). V lost 5 bases, J lost 2 bases, and 8 bases stayed unmatched. CDR3 length: 16 residues.

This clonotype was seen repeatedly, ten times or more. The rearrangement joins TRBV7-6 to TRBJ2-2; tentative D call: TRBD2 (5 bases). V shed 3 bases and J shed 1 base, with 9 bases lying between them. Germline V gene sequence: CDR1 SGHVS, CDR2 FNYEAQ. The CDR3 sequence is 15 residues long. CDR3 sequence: CASSFYGGNTGELFF. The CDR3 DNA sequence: TGTGCCAGCAGCTTTTATGGAGGGAACACCGGGGAGCTGTTTTTT.

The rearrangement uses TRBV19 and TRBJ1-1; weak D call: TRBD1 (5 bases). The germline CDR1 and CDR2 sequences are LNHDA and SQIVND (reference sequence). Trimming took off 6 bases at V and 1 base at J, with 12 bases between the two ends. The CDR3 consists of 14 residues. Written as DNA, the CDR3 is TGTGCCAGTAGCGGGGCGGGCTGGAACACTGAAGCTTTCTTT. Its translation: CASSGAGWNTEAFF.